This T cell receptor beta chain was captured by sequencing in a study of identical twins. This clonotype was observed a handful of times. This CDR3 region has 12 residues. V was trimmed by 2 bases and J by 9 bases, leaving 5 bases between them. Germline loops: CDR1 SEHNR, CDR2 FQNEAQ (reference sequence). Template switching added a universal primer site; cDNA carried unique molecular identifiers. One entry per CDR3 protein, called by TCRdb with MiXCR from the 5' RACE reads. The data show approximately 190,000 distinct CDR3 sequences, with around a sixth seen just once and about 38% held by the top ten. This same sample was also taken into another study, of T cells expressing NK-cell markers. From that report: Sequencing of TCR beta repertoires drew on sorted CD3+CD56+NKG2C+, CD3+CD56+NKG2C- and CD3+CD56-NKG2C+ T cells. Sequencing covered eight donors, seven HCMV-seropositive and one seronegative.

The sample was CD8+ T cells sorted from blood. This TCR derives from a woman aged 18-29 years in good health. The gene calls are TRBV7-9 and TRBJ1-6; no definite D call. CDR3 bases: TGTGCCAGCAGCTTAATTACTTCACCCCTCCACTTT. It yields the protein CASSLITSPLHF.